These 4 T cell receptor beta chains share one sample of origin, sequenced in a study of blood T cell repertoires in COVID-19. TCRdb keeps only in-frame clones here, not all; method: immunoSEQ multiplex PCR. The sample records over 250,000 clones, around 87% being singletons. Sequenced material: peripheral blood. The receptor set was obtained from a woman in her forties or fifties with acute or convalescent COVID-19.

The chain recombines TRBV19 with TRBJ1-5; D is uncertain. The germline gives CDR1 LNHDA, CDR2 SQIVND (reference sequence). The CDR3 is made up of 12 amino acids. Trimming left V 7 bases short and J 6 bases short, with 10 bases between. DNA of the CDR3: TGTGCCAGTACCCGTGCAGGTCAGCCCCAGCATTTT. It specifies CASTRAGQPQHF.

This chain joins TRBV28 and TRBJ2-7; 15 nucleotides agree with TRBD2. In germline, CDR1 is MDHEN, CDR2 SYDVKM. The ends lost 10 bases at V and 0 bases at J; junction bases unmatched: 13. There are 18 residues in the CDR3. The CDR3 region is CATLSGTSGRNFSYEQYF. CDR3 bases: TGTGCCACTCTCTCCGGGACTAGCGGGAGGAACTTCTCCTACGAGCAGTACTTC.

V is TRBV18 and J is TRBJ1-5; D is possibly TRBD1 (5 bases). This CDR3 has 13 amino acids. Between the trimmed V and J ends, which lost 5 bases and 3 bases, there was a span of 8 bases. Germline lookup yields CDR1 KGHSH and CDR2 LQKENI. The CDR3 DNA follows: TGTGCCAGCTCATCGGACAACAATCAGCCCCAGCATTTT. This gives the protein CASSSDNNQPQHF. The full variable domain, with the rest looked up from reference TRBV18 and TRBJ1-5, is NAGVMQNPRHLVRRRGQEARLRCSPMKGHSHVYWYRQLPEEGLKFMVYLQKENIIDESGMPKERFSAEFPKEGPSILRIQQVVRGDSAAYFCASSSDNNQPQHFGDGTRLSIL.

The chain is built from TRBV4-1 and TRBJ2-7; weak D call: TRBD1 (5 bases). Trimming removed 6 bases at V and 5 bases at J, with 20 bases between. The CDR3 is 15 residues long. Germline CDR1 and CDR2: MGHRA and YSYEKL. CDR3 sequence: CASSSGGVRVDEQYF. CDR3 bases: TGCGCCAGCAGTTCTGGTGGAGTCAGGGTGGACGAGCAGTACTTC.